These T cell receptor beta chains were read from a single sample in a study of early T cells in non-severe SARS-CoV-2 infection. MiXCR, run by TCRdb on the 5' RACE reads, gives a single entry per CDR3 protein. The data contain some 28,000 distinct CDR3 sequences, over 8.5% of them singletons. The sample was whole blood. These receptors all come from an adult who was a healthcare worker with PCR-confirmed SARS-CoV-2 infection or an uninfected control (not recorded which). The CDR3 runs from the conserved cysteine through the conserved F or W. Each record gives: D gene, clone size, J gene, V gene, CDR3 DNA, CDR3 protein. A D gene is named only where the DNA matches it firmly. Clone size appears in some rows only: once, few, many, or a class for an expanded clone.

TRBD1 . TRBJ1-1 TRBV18 TGTGCCAGCTCACGCTCCGGGACAGGGCGCTCTGAAGCTTTCTTT CASSRSGTGRSEAFF
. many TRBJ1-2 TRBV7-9 TGTGCCAGCAGCGCGGACGGCCTCTATGGCTACACCTTC CASSADGLYGYTF
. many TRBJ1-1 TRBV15 TGTGCCACCAGCTTCGACCAGACTGAAGCTTTCTTT CATSFDQTEAFF
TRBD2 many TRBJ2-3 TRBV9 TGTGCCAGCAGCGCTCAGACTAGCGTGACTACAGATACGCAGTATTTT CASSAQTSVTTDTQYF
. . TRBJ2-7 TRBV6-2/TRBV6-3 TGTGCCAGCAGCGATCCCTACGAGCAGTACTTC CASSDPYEQYF
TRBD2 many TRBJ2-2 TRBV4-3 TGCGCCAGCAGCCGGACTAGCGGGGGGGCCCTTAACGGGGAGCTGTTTTTT CASSRTSGGALNGELFF
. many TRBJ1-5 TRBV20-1 TGCAGTGCTAGGGTCCCAAATCAGCCCCAGCATTTT CSARVPNQPQHF
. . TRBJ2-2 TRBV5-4 TGTGCCAGCAGCTTGAAATGGGACCGACACACCGGGGAGCTGTTTTTT CASSLKWDRHTGELFF
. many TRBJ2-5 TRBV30 TGTGCCTGGAGCCGACGGGAGAAAGAGACCCAGTACTTC CAWSRREKETQYF
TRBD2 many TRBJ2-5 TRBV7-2 TGTGCCAGCAGCGTGACTAGCGGGGGGTCACCGAAAGAGACCCAGTACTTC CASSVTSGGSPKETQYF
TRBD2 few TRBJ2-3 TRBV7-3 TGTGCCAGCAGCCTGAGCGGGGGGGCAGATACGCAGTATTTT CASSLSGGADTQYF
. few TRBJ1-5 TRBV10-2 TGCGCCAGCAGTGAGTACAATCAGCCCCAGCATTTT CASSEYNQPQHF
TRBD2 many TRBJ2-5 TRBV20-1 TGCAGTGCTAGAGACGGAGCGGGGTTCAAAGAGACCCAGTACTTC CSARDGAGFKETQYF
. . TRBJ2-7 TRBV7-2 TGTGCCAGCCCTTCCTCCTACGAGCAGTACTTC CASPSSYEQYF
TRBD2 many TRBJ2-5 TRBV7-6 TGTGCCAGCAGCCTCCTCTTTAGCGGGGAGACCCAGTACTTC CASSLLFSGETQYF
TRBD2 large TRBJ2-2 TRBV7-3 TGTGCCAGCAGCTTAGGGACTACCACCGGGGAGCTGTTTTTT CASSLGTTTGELFF
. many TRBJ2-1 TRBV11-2 TGTGCCAGCAGCATAGATCCAGTAAGCTCCTACAATGAGCAGTTCTTC CASSIDPVSSYNEQFF
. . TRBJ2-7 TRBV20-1 TGCAGTGCCCTAAGGCAGACCTACGAGCAGTACTTC CSALRQTYEQYF
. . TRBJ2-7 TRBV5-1 TGCGCCAGCAGCTTGCCGAATTCCTACGAGCAGTACTTC CASSLPNSYEQYF
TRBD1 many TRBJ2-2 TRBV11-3 TGTGCCAGCAGCTCGACAGGGACGGGCACCGGGGAGCTGTTTTTT CASSSTGTGTGELFF
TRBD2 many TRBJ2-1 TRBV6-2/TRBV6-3 TGTGCCAGCAGTTCCGCGGGAGGAGGGTTCTTC CASSSAGGGFF
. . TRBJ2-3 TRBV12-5 TGTGCTAGTGGGAAACCGACTGGGGCAGATACGCAGTATTTT CASGKPTGADTQYF
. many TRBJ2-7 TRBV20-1 TGCAGCGCGTCCTGGAACTACGAGCAGTACTTC CSASWNYEQYF
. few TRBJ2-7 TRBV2 TGTGCCAGCACCGAGGAGGTCCTCTCCTACGAGCAGTACTTC CASTEEVLSYEQYF
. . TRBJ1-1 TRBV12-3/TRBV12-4 TGTGCCAGCAGTTTTCAGGAGAACACTGAAGCTTTCTTT CASSFQENTEAFF
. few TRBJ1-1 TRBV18 TGTGCCAGCTCACCAGATCTCCAGGAAGCTTTCTTT CASSPDLQEAFF
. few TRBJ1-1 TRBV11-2 TGTGCCAGCAGCTTAGATCGCGGCAACTTGAACACTGAAGCTTTCTTT CASSLDRGNLNTEAFF
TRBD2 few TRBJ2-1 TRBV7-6 TGTGCCAGCAGCTTTAGCGGGATATCGGGCAATGAGCAGTTCTTC CASSFSGISGNEQFF
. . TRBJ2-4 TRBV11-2 TGTGCCAGCAGCCCACCCGGGGTCGTCAAAAACATTCAGTACTTC CASSPPGVVKNIQYF
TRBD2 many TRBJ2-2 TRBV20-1 TGCAGTGCTCGGGCTAGCGGGGGGACAGGCACCGGGGAGCTGTTTTTT CSARASGGTGTGELFF
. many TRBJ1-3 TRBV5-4 TGTGCCAGCAGCCCGGGATCAGCCGGTAACACCATATATTTT CASSPGSAGNTIYF
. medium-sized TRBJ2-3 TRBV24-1 TGTGCCACCAGTGGTCGCAGAGCTAGCACAGATACGCAGTATTTT CATSGRRASTDTQYF
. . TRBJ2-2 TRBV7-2 TGTGCCAGCAGCTTATCGATGAGGCGTACCGGGGAGCTGTTTTTT CASSLSMRRTGELFF
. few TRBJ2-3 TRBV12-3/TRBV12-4 TGTGCCAGCAGTCCCATCCGGGATACGCAGTATTTT CASSPIRDTQYF
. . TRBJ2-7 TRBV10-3 TGTGCCATCACTGGGAACTCCTACGAGCAGTACTTC CAITGNSYEQYF
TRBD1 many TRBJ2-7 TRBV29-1 TGCAGCGTTTTCTCGGACAGGGGAGACGAGCAGTACTTC CSVFSDRGDEQYF
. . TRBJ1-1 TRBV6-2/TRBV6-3 TGTGCCAGCAATTTATACACTGAAGCTTTCTTT CASNLYTEAFF
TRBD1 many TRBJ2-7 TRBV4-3 TGCGCCAGCAGGGGAAGGGGGCTCGAGCAGTACTTC CASRGRGLEQYF
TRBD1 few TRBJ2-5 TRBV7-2 TGTGCCAGCAGCTCGGGACAGGTCGAGACCCAGTACTTC CASSSGQVETQYF
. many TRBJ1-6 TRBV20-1 TGCAGTGCCACGCGCGGCTATAATTCACCCCTCCACTTT CSATRGYNSPLHF
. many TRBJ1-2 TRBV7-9 TGTGCCAGCAGCTTAGGGGGCTTCGACTATGGCTACACCTTC CASSLGGFDYGYTF
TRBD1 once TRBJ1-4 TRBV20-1 TGCAGTGCGGGGACAGGGGGCGCGGGAAAACTGTTTTTT CSAGTGGAGKLFF
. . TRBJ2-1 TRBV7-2 TGTGCCAGCAGCCCGGGGTGGGGTGAGCAGTTCTTC CASSPGWGEQFF
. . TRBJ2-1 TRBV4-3 TGCACCAGCAGCCAAGTCTCGCAGGGCCTCGCCAATGAGCAGTTCTTC CTSSQVSQGLANEQFF
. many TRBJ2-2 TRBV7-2 TGTGCCAGCAGCTTAGTCGGGGAGCTGTTTTTT CASSLVGELFF
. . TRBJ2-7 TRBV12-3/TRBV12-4 TGTGCCAGCAACCTGGACGGCGCCTACGAGCAGTACTTC CASNLDGAYEQYF
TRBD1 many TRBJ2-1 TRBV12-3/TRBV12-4 TGTGCCAGCAGGGGGGACAGGGGCTCCGAACGCTCCTACAATGAGCAGTTCTTC CASRGDRGSERSYNEQFF
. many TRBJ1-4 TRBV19 TGTGCCAGTAAGGGAGGAGATGCAACTAATGAAAAACTGTTTTTT CASKGGDATNEKLFF
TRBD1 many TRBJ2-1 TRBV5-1 TGCGCCAGCAGCCCCATGACAGGGGGCTACTACAATGAGCAGTTCTTC CASSPMTGGYYNEQFF
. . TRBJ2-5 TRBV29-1 TGCAGCGTCATCCAGGGGAGAGGGACCCAGTACTTC CSVIQGRGTQYF